This entry describes one T cell receptor beta chain. This clonotype was observed at least ten times. The record has no base qualities; no much larger clone is one base away. TCR cDNA was made using 5'RACE template switching, a step that added a universal primer site and unique molecular identifiers. cDNA synthesis was primed from both the TCR alpha and TCR beta constant segments. Library amplification used two PCR steps, and the second PCR step added sample barcodes and sequencing adapters. Sequencing of the libraries was done on either Illumina HiSeq 2500 (2x100 bp) or NovaSeq (2x150 bp). As for how the authors treated the data: Demultiplexing of reads and collapsing into UMI consensus sequences were performed with MIGEC, and V(D)J alignment was carried out with MiXCR. Vaccine-responding clonotypes were defined with edgeR using replicate PBMC samples, requiring FDR below 0.01 and a log2 fold change above 5 up to day 15. Each bulk clonotype received a CD4 or CD8 identity based on whether the sequenced CD4 or CD8 repertoire contained that clonotype at higher abundance. To estimate the distribution of each clone across memory phenotypes, clonotype frequencies in memory subsets were weighted by FACS-sorted cell numbers. The public reads were reanalyzed by TCRdb: fastp trimming at Q25, MiXCR alignment, in-frame beta chains only. Identical CDR3 protein sequences are pooled into one entry, listed with their most common genes and DNA. These V and J calls are TCRdb output, not the study's own analysis. In all, the sample holds around 25,000 distinct CDR3 sequences, and about 3.2% of those were seen once. Jointly, the top ten make up roughly 0.97% of the sample.

The data were taken from a study of T cells after yellow fever vaccination (dated by TCRdb to about 2019). About the study as a whole: Staining for CD3, CD45RA, CCR7 and CD95 was used to sort memory subsets (EM, EMRA, CM and Tscm) on a BD FACS Aria III. To track T-cell clones before and after primary and booster YFV17D yellow fever vaccination, bulk TCR alpha and beta repertoires were sequenced longitudinally. Two healthy male donors, one aged 18 to 29 and one aged 30 to 40 years, made up the cohort. Blood was collected at multiple timepoints before and after primary and secondary immunization, and bulk PBMC replicates and cell subsets were isolated. The SMART-Seq v4 Ultra Low Input RNA kit was used to prepare libraries from fractions with low cell numbers. Memory subsets were sorted on days 0, 15 and 45 and at 18 months following primary vaccination, and on days 0, 15 and 45 following the 30-year booster. Beyond this particular receptor, the publication reports: The secondary T-cell response was found to be weaker but faster than the primary response, with a peak reached on day 5 rather than on day 15. Because the study included only a couple of donors, the extent to which the findings can be generalized is limited. A small share of clonotypes was detected in both CD4 and CD8 compartments, with the overlap likely arising from convergent recombination. Computational filtering was needed because FACS-sorted repertoires could contain abundant contaminating clonotypes from the bulk population. After the booster, most of the clones that had expanded following primary vaccination were detected again (approximately 96% of CD4 and 80% to 90% of CD8), which suggests that memory was broadly maintained. In the sorted memory subsets on day 0, nearly all of the vaccine-responding clonotypes fell below detection.

V lost 4 bases and J lost 2 bases; the stretch between them is 4 bases long. Counted from cysteine to phenylalanine, this CDR3 has 12 amino acids. The read is trimmed to its CDR3 DNA, 36 bases read in frame from base 1. The germline V gene yields SGHTA for CDR1 and FQGNSA for CDR2. The meaning of the sample's treatment or condition label: live attenuated yellow fever vaccine strain. A standard Ficoll-Paque protocol was used to isolate PBMCs from peripheral blood. For sorted memory subsets, RNA extraction was done with the RNeasy Micro Kit. The sample in question was PBMCs, either bulk or a sorted T-cell subset (CD4+, CD8+, memory, or dextramer-sorted; not recorded which), obtained roughly 47 days after the first yellow fever vaccination. The rearranged chain carries TRBV7-2 and TRBJ2-3, with the D gene too uncertain to name. This sequence originates from a man between 18 and 29 years old who received the YFV17D yellow fever vaccine. Read as DNA, the sequence is TGTGCCAGCAGCTATTACACAGATACGCAGTATTTT. Its translation reads: CASSYYTDTQYF.